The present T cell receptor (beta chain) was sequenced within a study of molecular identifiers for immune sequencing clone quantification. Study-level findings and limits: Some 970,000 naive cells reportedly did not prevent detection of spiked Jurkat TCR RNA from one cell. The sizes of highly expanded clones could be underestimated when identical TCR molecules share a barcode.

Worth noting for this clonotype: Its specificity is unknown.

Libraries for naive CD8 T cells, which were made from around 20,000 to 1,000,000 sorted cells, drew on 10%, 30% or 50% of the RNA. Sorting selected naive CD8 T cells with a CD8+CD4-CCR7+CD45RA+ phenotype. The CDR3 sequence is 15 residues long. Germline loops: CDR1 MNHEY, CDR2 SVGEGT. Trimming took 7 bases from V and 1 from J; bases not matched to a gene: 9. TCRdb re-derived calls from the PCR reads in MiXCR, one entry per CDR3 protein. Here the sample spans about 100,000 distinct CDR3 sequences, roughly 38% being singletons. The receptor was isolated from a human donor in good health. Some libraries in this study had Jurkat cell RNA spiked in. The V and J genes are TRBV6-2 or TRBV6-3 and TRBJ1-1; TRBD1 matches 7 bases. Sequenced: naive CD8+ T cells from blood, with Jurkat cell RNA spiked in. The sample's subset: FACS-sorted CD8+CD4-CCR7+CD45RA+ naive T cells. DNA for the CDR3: TGTGCCAGCATCTCCGGGACAGTTTCGAACACTGAAGCTTTCTTT. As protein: CASISGTVSNTEAFF.